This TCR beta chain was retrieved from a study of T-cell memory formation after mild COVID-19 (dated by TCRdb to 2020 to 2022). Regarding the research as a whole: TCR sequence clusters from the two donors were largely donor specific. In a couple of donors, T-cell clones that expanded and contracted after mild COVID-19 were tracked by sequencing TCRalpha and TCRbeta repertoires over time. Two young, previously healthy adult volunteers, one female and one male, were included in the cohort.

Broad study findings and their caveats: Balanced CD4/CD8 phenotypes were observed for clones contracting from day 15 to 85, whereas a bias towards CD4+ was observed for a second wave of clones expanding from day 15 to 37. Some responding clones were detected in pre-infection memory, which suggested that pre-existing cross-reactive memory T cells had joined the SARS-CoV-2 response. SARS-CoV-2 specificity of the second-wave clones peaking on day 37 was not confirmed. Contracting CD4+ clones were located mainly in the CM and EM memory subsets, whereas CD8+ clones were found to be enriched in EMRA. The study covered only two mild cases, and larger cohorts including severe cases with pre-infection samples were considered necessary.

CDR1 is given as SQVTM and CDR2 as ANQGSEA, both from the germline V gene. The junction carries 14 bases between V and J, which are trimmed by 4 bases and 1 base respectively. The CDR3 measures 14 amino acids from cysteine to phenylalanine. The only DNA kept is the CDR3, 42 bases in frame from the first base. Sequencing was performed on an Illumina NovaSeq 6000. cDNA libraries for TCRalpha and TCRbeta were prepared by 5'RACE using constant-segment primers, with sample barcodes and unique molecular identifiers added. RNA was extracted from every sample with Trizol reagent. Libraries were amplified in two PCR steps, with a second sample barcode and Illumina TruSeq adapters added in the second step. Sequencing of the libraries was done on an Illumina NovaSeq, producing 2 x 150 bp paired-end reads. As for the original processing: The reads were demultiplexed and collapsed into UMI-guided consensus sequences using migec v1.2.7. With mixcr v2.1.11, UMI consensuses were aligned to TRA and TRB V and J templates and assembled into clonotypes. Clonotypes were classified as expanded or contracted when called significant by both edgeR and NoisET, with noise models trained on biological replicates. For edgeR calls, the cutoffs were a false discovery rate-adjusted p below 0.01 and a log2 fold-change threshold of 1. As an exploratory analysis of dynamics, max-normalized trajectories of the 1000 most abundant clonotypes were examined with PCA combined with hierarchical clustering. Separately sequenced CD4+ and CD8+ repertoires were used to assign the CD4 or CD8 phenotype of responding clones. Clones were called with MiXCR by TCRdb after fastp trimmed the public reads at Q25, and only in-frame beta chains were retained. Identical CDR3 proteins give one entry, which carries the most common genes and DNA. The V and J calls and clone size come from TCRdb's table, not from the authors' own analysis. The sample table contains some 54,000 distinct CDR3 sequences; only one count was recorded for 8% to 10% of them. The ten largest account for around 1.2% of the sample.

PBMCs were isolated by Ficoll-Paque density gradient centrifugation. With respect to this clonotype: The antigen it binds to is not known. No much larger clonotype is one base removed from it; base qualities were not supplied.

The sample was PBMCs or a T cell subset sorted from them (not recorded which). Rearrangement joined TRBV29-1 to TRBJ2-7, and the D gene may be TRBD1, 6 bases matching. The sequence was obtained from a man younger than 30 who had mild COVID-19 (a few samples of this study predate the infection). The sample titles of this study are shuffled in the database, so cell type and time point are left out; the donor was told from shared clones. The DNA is TGCAGCGTTGGAGACAGGATGTCGTCCTACGAGCAGTACTTC. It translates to CSVGDRMSSYEQYF.